Below are 28 T cell receptor beta chains sequenced from a single sample in a study of shared T cell receptors in the human thymus (dated by TCRdb to about 2021). Library prep was done by the immunoSEQ multiplex PCR assay. As stored in TCRdb, this immuneACCESS dataset retains in-frame rearrangements with V and J assigned. A fraction of the clones does not appear; measured against another copy, unresolved V genes explain less than half of the discrepancy, and the remainder lacks a known reason. This sample is represented by 550,000 to 800,000 clones; over 75% of them were singletons. Under 0.012% of the sample is taken by the ten largest. These data were likewise used in another study, on human thymus T cells.

Sequencing was done on a sample of thymocytes. These receptor sequences come from a girl less than two years old with a congenital heart defect. Donor details come from another sample of the same person, matched by shared clones.

V gene TRBV27 combines with J gene TRBJ1-1; D might be TRBD1 (5 bases). The CDR3 spans 14 residues. Trimming left V 6 bases short and J 3 bases short, with 14 bases between. Per the germline V gene, CDR1 is MNHEY and CDR2 is SMNVEV (reference sequence). CDR3 nucleotides: TGTGCCAGCAGCCGGACACCGGCGGACACTGAAGCTTTCTTT. Residues: CASSRTPADTEAFF.

The chain recombines TRBV6-1 with TRBJ1-5; weak D call: TRBD1 (5 bases). The V gene's germline CDR1 is MNHNS and CDR2 SASEGT. Trimming took 6 bases from V and 3 from J, leaving 12 bases between them. The CDR3 has 14 residues. As DNA, the CDR3 is TGTGCCAGCAGCCGAGACAGCAACAATCAGCCCCAGCATTTT. As protein: CASSRDSNNQPQHF.

CDR3 sequence reads: CASSHRDDWSEAFF. The CDR3 DNA follows: TGTGCCAGCAGTCACAGGGACGACTGGAGTGAAGCTTTCTTT. V gene TRBV5-4 combines with J gene TRBJ1-1; weak D call: TRBD1 (6 bases). Germline loops: CDR1 SGHNT, CDR2 YYREEE (reference sequence). Between the trimmed V and J ends, which lost 5 bases and 7 bases, there was a span of 18 bases. The CDR3 consists of 14 residues.

This clone appeared a single time. This chain links TRBV2 with TRBJ1-6; no firm D call. CDR3 length: 15 amino acids. V gave up 8 bases and J gave up 9 bases, with 20 bases separating them. Germline-derived CDR1 and CDR2 are SNHLY and FYNNEI. CDR3 sequence (DNA): TGTGCCAGCCGAGGCCTATCACGGCATGGTTCACCCCTCCACTTT. Its protein is CASRGLSRHGSPLHF.

The chain carries TRBV6-5 and TRBJ1-2; 8 nucleotides agree with TRBD1. CDR3 size: 12 residues. Unmatched junction bases numbered 4, after V lost 5 bases and J lost 8 bases. Germline V gene lookup returns CDR1 MNHEY and CDR2 SVGAGI. DNA for the CDR3: TGTGCCAGCAGTCAGGGGGCACGAGGCTACACCTTC. It encodes CASSQGARGYTF.

The chain uses TRBV4-1 and TRBJ1-1; possibly TRBD1 for D (5 bases). V lost 1 base and J 0 bases, leaving 15 bases between the germline ends. CDR1 and CDR2 from the germline V gene are MGHRA and YSYEKL. The CDR3 loop spans 17 amino acids. The CDR3 spells CASSQVVAGHMNTEAFF. The CDR3 coding sequence is TGCGCCAGCAGCCAAGTTGTGGCAGGACACATGAACACTGAAGCTTTCTTT.

The J gene is TRBJ2-3, the V gene TRBV5-4; the match to TRBD1 covers 9 bases. Germline assignment: CDR1 SGHNT and CDR2 YYREEE (reference sequence). The CDR3 extends over 15 amino acids. Trimming took 4 bases from V and 1 from J; bases not matched to a gene: 4. CDR3 nucleotide sequence: TGTGCCAGCAGCGTCCGGGACAGGGGCACAGATACGCAGTATTTT. It is translated as CASSVRDRGTDTQYF.

The chain links TRBV4-3 to TRBJ1-1; maybe TRBD1 (6 bases). The germline V gene encodes CDR1 LGHNA and CDR2 YSLEER. V was pared by 0 bases and J by 1 base, with 15 bases between. The CDR3 runs to 17 residues. The CDR3 protein is CASSQDFKGGKNTEAFF. The CDR3 bases are TGCGCCAGCAGCCAAGATTTTAAAGGGGGAAAGAACACTGAAGCTTTCTTT.

V usage is TRBV7-3 and J usage is TRBJ2-7, with 7 bases matching TRBD1. The CDR3 extends over 16 amino acids. From germline, CDR1 is SGHTA and CDR2 FQGTGA. V shed 1 base, J shed 3 bases, and the junction held 9 bases outside the gene matches. Written as DNA, the CDR3 is TGTGCCAGCAGCTTAAGGTTTGTCGACAGGGACTACGAGCAGTACTTC. It is translated as CASSLRFVDRDYEQYF.

This chain uses TRBV5-4 with TRBJ2-1, with 12 bases identical to TRBD1. This CDR3 is built from 19 residues. CDR1 and CDR2 from the germline V gene are SGHNT and YYREEE (reference sequence). J lost 5 bases, V lost 3 bases, and 15 bases had no gene match. CDR3 protein: CASSWPPGTGGSPHNEQFF. The CDR3 DNA sequence: TGTGCCAGCAGCTGGCCCCCCGGGACAGGGGGCTCCCCCCACAATGAGCAGTTCTTC.

The rearrangement links TRBV12-5 to TRBJ2-1, with 11 bases identical to TRBD1. V lost 0 bases and J lost 6; bases outside the gene matches: 7. CDR1 LGHNT and CDR2 FRNRAP come from the germline V gene. The CDR3 has 17 amino acids. The CDR3 region is CASGLVGGQGASNEQFF. DNA of the CDR3: TGTGCTAGTGGTTTGGTAGGAGGACAGGGGGCATCCAATGAGCAGTTCTTC. The full variable domain, with the rest looked up from reference TRBV12-5 and TRBJ2-1, is DARVTQTPRHKVTEMGQEVTMRCQPILGHNTVFWYRQTMMQGLELLAYFRNRAPLDDSGMPKDRFSAEMPDATLATLKIQPSEPRDSAVYFCASGLVGGQGASNEQFFGPGTRLTVL.

The chain couples TRBV12-5 to TRBJ2-7, with a weak D call TRBD1 (7 bases). The CDR3 totals 17 residues. Germline loops: CDR1 LGHNT, CDR2 FRNRAP. V was pared by 3 bases and J by 2 bases, with 20 bases between. CDR3 protein: CASGFGGRGAFTYEQYF. CDR3 DNA sequence: TGTGCTAGTGGTTTTGGCGGCAGGGGGGCTTTTACCTACGAGCAGTACTTC. Full variable domain (missing parts from reference TRBV12-5 and TRBJ2-7): DARVTQTPRHKVTEMGQEVTMRCQPILGHNTVFWYRQTMMQGLELLAYFRNRAPLDDSGMPKDRFSAEMPDATLATLKIQPSEPRDSAVYFCASGFGGRGAFTYEQYFGPGTRLTVT.

The chain has TRBV10-1 and TRBJ1-2, with D possibly matching TRBD1 (5 bases). This CDR3 comprises 13 residues. Germline V gives CDR1 WNHNN, CDR2 SYGVQD (reference sequence). Trimming removed 0 bases from V and 9 bases from J, with 11 bases in between. In DNA form, the CDR3 reads TGCGCCAGCAGTGAGTCGAATAAGGACAGCTACACCTTC. Its protein is CASSESNKDSYTF.

The genes are TRBV13 and TRBJ2-7; D is ambiguous. CDR3 length: 15 residues. V lost 0 bases and J 1 base, leaving 10 bases between the germline ends. Looked up from germline, CDR1 is PRHDT and CDR2 is FYEKMQ (reference sequence). For the CDR3, the DNA is TGTGCCAGCAGCTTAGGTCAGCGTGGATCCTACGAGCAGTACTTC. This translates into CASSLGQRGSYEQYF.

This chain connects TRBV4-2 to TRBJ2-2; TRBD2 agrees at 9 bases. This CDR3 has 18 amino acids. The V gene end was trimmed by 4 bases and the J gene end by 1 base; junction bases not matched to a gene: 10. CDR1 is LGHNA and CDR2 is YNFKEQ in the germline V gene. The DNA for the CDR3 is TGTGCCAGCAGCCTCCTCAGCGGGGGGCCCCGGAACACCGGGGAGCTGTTTTTT. Its protein product is CASSLLSGGPRNTGELFF.

This chain uses TRBV18 with TRBJ1-3; a possible D gene is TRBD1 (6 bases). The ends were cut back, 2 bases at V and 0 bases at J, with 11 bases in the middle. The CDR3 runs to 16 residues. The germline gives CDR1 KGHSH, CDR2 LQKENI. The CDR3 DNA is TGTGCCAGCTCACCAAGGGACATGTCCTCTGGAAACACCATATATTTT. Translation: CASSPRDMSSGNTIYF.

The sample holds a few counts of this clone. Here the CDR3 DNA reads TGTGCCAGCAGTTCGGTGCGGGGAGCAGAGTACGAGCAGTACTTC. Residues: CASSSVRGAEYEQYF. This chain connects TRBV28 to TRBJ2-7; D might be TRBD2 (6 bases). V was clipped by 4 bases and J by 4 bases, with 17 bases between them. This CDR3 has 15 amino acids. CDR1 is MDHEN, CDR2 SYDVKM, per germline.

This chain links TRBV12-5 with TRBJ2-1; 10 bases agree with TRBD2. The germline V gene encodes CDR1 LGHNT and CDR2 FRNRAP. The CDR3 is 16 amino acids. V was clipped by 10 bases and J by 5 bases; unmatched bases: 14. The CDR3 region is CATQGKGTSVNNEQFF. The CDR3 nucleotides read TGTGCTACCCAGGGCAAGGGGACTAGCGTTAACAATGAGCAGTTCTTC.

This chain uses TRBV7-9 with TRBJ2-1; 10 bases are a match to TRBD1. This CDR3 has 19 residues. Germline-derived CDR1 and CDR2 are SEHNR and FQNEAQ (reference sequence). V lost 2 bases, J lost 0 bases, and 10 bases stayed unmatched. CDR3: CASSLRGQGLRDSYNEQFF. Here the CDR3 DNA reads TGTGCCAGCAGCTTAAGGGGACAGGGGCTGCGAGACTCCTACAATGAGCAGTTCTTC.

The CDR3 bases are TGTGCCAGCAGCCGGACAGGGCGAGAGACCCAGTACTTC. Protein: CASSRTGRETQYF. The rearrangement uses TRBV28 and TRBJ2-5; 8 nucleotides align to TRBD1. This CDR3 is built from 13 residues. J gave up 4 bases and V 6 bases, and 4 bases lay outside the gene matches. CDR1 and CDR2 (germline): MDHEN, SYDVKM.

This chain connects TRBV29-1 to TRBJ1-4; a weak D match, TRBD1 (5 bases). V shed 1 base and J shed 0 bases, with 12 bases lying between them. This CDR3 has 16 amino acids. Germline values: CDR1 SQVTM, CDR2 ANQGSEA. CDR3 in amino acids: CSVEAGELATNEKLFF. CDR3 DNA sequence: TGCAGCGTTGAAGCGGGGGAATTGGCAACTAATGAAAAACTGTTTTTT.

As concerns this clone: The DNA is omitted, as the CDR3 cannot be located on it reliably, and the CDR3 follows TCRdb's listing. The V and J genes are TRBV5-1 and TRBJ2-2; the table assigns TRBD2, which was not confirmed against the DNA. The CDR3 is 17 residues long, counting both termini. Germline assignment: CDR1 SGHRS and CDR2 YFSETQ. CDR3 region: CASSSAGVDFGAGELFF.

The chain links TRBV7-3 to TRBJ2-3; 13 bases match TRBD2. In germline, CDR1 is SGHTA, CDR2 FQGTGA. The CDR3 spans 19 residues. The V and J ends lost 1 base and 0 bases, in that order; junction bases with no gene match: 7. The DNA for the CDR3 is TGTGCCAGCAGCTTAAGTGGGACTAGCGGGGCACCGAGCACAGATACGCAGTATTTT. Translating it yields CASSLSGTSGAPSTDTQYF.

The chain carries TRBV25-1 and TRBJ1-5; 10 positions agree with TRBD1. CDR3 length: 16 residues. Losses at the gene ends were 8 bases for V and 2 bases for J; bases not matched to a gene: 9. Germline V gives CDR1 MGHDK, CDR2 SYGVNS. The CDR3 is CASSPPGTGGNQPQHF. CDR3 sequence (DNA): TGTGCCAGCTCGCCCCCTGGGACAGGGGGCAATCAGCCCCAGCATTTT.

The chain has TRBV2 and TRBJ2-5; 7 nucleotides line up with TRBD1. From germline, CDR1 is SNHLY and CDR2 FYNNEI. Trimming removed 7 bases from V and 6 bases from J; junction bases left unmatched: 5. The CDR3 runs 12 residues. The CDR3 DNA is TGTGCCAGCATCGGGACAGTTAAGACCCAGTACTTC. Protein product: CASIGTVKTQYF.

The chain carries TRBV28 and TRBJ1-5, with D possibly being TRBD1 (5 bases). CDR3 size: 18 residues. From germline, CDR1 is MDHEN and CDR2 SYDVKM. Trimming stripped 8 bases from V and 10 bases from J, with 33 bases between. CDR3 sequence (DNA): TGTGCCAGCGGCCTCTTGCCCTCTGGCAGGGTGAGTGGTCGACCCCAGCATTTT. This encodes CASGLLPSGRVSGRPQHF.

This clone was seen a single time. The chain recombines TRBV27 with TRBJ1-2; 12 bases agree with TRBD1. The V gene's germline CDR1 is MNHEY and CDR2 SMNVEV (reference sequence). V shed 5 bases and J 4 bases; nucleotides not matched to a gene: 11. The CDR3 has 17 amino acids. The CDR3 DNA sequence: TGTGCCAGCAGTATTACCTGGGACAGGGGGCTTGTCTATGGCTACACCTTC. It encodes CASSITWDRGLVYGYTF.

This chain links TRBV5-1 with TRBJ2-1; 7 nucleotides agree with TRBD1. This CDR3 is built from 16 residues. Germline assignment: CDR1 SGHRS and CDR2 YFSETQ. J was trimmed by 2 bases and V by 3 bases; bases with no gene match: 8. As DNA, the CDR3 is TGCGCCAGCAGCTGGTCCGGGACAGAAGCCTACAATGAGCAGTTCTTC. Amino acids: CASSWSGTEAYNEQFF. The whole variable domain, filled in from reference TRBV5-1 and TRBJ2-1, reads KAGVTQTPRYLIKTRGQQVTLSCSPISGHRSVSWYQQTPGQGLQFLFEYFSETQRNKGNFPGRFSGRQFSNSRSEMNVSTLELGDSALYLCASSWSGTEAYNEQFFGPGTRLTVL.